The T cell receptor beta chain under discussion was sequenced for a study of blood T cell repertoires in COVID-19. The overall study: Samples came from the United States, Italy and Spain, spanning acute and convalescent COVID-19. PBMCs, B-cell-depleted T cells, or T cells provided the cDNA or gDNA that made up the material.

Original analysis: Reference gene primer amplification yielded estimated nucleated cell counts. Profiled with immunoSEQ multiplex PCR; TCRdb holds only in-frame clones, not every one. The V and J calls and clone size were taken over from that table, and D and trimming were inferred from the DNA. The sample carries 260,000 or so clones, about four fifths recorded once. This CDR3 comprises 12 residues. The V end lost 6 bases, the J end lost 7 bases, and 7 bases lay between the germline ends. This clone was picked up a small number of times. The sequencing input was peripheral blood. This TCR came from an elderly man with acute or convalescent COVID-19. The chain carries TRBV23-1 and TRBJ1-6; D remains unclear. TRBV23-1 is placed among ORFs of uncertain function. CDR3 nucleotide sequence: TGCGCCAGCAGGGCGAGGAATTCACCCCTCCACTTT. It specifies CASRARNSPLHF.